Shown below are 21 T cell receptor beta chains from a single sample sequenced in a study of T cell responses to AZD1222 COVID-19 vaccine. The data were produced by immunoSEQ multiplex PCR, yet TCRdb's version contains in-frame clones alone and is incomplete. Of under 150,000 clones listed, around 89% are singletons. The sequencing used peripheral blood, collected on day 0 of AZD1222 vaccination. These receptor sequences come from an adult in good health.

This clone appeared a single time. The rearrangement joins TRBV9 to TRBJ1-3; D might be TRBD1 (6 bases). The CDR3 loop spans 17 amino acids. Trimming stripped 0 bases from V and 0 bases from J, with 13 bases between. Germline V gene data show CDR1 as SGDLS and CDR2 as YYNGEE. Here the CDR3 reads CASSVAVAGASGNTIYF. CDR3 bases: TGTGCCAGCAGCGTAGCGGTGGCAGGGGCCTCTGGAAACACCATATATTTT. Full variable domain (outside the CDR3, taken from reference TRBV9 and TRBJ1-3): DSGVTQTPKHLITATGQRVTLRCSPRSGDLSVYWYQQSLDQGLQFLIQYYNGEERAKGNILERFSAQQFPDLHSELNLSSLELGDSALYFCASSVAVAGASGNTIYFGEGSWLTVV.

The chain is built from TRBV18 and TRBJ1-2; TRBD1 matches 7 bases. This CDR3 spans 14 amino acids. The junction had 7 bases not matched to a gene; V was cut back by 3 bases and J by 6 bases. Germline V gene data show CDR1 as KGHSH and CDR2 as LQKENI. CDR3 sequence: CASSPPGQSHGYTF. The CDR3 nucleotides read TGTGCCAGCTCACCGCCGGGACAGTCCCATGGCTACACCTTC.

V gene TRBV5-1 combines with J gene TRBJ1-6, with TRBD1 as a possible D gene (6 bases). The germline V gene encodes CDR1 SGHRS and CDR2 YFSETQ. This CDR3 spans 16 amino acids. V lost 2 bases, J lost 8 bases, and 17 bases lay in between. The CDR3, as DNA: TGCGCCAGCAGCTTTACGACAGGTTTTGGGGATTCACCCCTCCACTTT. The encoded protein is CASSFTTGFGDSPLHF.

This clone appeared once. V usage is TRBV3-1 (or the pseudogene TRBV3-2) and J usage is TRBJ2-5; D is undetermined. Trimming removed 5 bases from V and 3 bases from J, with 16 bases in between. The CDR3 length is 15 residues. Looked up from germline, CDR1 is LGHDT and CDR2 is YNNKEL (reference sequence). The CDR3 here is CASSSRLSAKETQYF. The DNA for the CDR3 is TGTGCCAGCAGCTCTCGACTGTCAGCGAAAGAGACCCAGTACTTC.

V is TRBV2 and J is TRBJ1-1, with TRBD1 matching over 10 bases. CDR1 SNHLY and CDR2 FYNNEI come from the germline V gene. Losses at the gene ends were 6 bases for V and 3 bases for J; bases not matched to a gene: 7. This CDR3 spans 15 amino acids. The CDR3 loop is CASRLDRGRYTEAFF. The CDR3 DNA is TGTGCCAGCAGGCTTGACAGGGGGCGATACACTGAAGCTTTCTTT.

CDR3 protein: CASKGAGLYYGYTF. The CDR3 region has the DNA TGTGCCAGCAAAGGGGCGGGTCTATACTATGGCTACACCTTC. J is TRBJ1-2 and V is TRBV27, with D maybe TRBD1 (5 bases). This CDR3 is 14 amino acids long. The V end lost 7 bases, the J end lost 3 bases, and 15 bases lay between the germline ends. The germline V gene has CDR1 MNHEY and CDR2 SMNVEV (reference sequence).

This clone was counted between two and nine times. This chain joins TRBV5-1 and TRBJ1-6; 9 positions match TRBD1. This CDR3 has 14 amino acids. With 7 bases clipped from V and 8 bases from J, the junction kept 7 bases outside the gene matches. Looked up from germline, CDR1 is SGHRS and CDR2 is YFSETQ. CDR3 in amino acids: CASVERTGDSPLHF. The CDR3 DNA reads TGCGCCAGCGTGGAGAGGACAGGGGATTCACCCCTCCACTTT.

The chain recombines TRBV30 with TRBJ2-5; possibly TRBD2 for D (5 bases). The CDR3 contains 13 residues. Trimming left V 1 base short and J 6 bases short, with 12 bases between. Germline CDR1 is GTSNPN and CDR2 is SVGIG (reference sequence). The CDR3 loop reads CAWSGRGDKTQYF. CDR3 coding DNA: TGTGCCTGGAGTGGTCGGGGTGACAAGACCCAGTACTTC.

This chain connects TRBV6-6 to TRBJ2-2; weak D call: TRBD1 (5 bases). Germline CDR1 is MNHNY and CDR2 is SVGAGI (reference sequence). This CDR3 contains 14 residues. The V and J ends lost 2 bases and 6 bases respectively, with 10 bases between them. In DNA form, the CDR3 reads TGTGCCAGCAGTTACATTGAAGGGGCCGGGGAGCTGTTTTTT. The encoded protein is CASSYIEGAGELFF.

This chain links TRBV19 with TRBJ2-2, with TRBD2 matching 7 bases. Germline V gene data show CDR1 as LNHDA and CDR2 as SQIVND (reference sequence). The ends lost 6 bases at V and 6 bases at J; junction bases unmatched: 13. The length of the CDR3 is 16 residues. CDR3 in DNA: TGTGCCAGTAGCGCATTCCTCTGGGCGGGGGCCGGGGAGCTGTTTTTT. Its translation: CASSAFLWAGAGELFF.

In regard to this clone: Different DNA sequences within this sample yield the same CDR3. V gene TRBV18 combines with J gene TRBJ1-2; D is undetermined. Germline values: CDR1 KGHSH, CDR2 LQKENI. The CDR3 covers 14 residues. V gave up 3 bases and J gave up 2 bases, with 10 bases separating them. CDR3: CASSPVGRNYGYTF. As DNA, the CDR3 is TGTGCCAGCTCACCGGTTGGGCGGAACTATGGCTACACCTTC.

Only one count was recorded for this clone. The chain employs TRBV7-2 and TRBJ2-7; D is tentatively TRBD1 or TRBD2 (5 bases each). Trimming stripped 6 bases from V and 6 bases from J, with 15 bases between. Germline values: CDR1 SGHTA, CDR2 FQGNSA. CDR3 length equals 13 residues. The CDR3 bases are TGTGCCAGCAGTGACCGGGACGGCCTCGAGCAGTACTTC. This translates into CASSDRDGLEQYF.

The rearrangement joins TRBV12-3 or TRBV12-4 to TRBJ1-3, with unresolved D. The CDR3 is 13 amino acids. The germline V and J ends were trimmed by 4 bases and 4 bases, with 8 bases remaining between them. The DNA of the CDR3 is TGTGCCAGCAGTTGGAGGGCCGGAAACACCATATATTTT. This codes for CASSWRAGNTIYF.

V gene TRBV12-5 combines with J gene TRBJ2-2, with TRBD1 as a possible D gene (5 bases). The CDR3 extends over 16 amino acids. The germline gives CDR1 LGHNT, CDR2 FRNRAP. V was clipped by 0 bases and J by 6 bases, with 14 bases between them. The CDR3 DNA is TGTGCTAGTGGTTTGGTAGCAGGGCGCTACGCCGGGGAGCTGTTTTTT. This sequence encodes CASGLVAGRYAGELFF.

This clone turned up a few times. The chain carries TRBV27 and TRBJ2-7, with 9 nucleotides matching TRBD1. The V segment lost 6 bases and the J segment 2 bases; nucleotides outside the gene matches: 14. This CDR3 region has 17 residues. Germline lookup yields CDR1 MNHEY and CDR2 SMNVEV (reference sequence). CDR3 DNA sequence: TGTGCCAGCAGCGGGACAGGGACCCAATCCTCCACCTACGAGCAGTACTTC. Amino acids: CASSGTGTQSSTYEQYF.

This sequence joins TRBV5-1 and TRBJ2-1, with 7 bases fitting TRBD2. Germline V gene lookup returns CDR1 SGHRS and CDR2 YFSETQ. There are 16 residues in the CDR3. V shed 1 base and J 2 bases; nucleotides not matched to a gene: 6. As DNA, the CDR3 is TGCGCCAGCAGCTTGATGGCCCGGGGGGCCTACAATGAGCAGTTCTTC. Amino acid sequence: CASSLMARGAYNEQFF.

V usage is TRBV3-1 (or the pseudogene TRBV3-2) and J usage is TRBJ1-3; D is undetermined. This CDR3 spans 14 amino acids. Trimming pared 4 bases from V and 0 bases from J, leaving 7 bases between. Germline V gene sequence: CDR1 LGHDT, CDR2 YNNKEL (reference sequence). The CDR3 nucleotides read TGTGCCAGCAGCCCGACAAGCTCTGGAAACACCATATATTTT. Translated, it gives CASSPTSSGNTIYF.

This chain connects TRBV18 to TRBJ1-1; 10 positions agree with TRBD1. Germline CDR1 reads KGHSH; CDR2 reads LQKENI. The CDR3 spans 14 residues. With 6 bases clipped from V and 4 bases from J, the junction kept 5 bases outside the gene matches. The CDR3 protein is CASSSGQGVTEAFF. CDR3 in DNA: TGTGCCAGCTCTTCAGGACAGGGGGTCACTGAAGCTTTCTTT. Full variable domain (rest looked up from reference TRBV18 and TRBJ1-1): NAGVMQNPRHLVRRRGQEARLRCSPMKGHSHVYWYRQLPEEGLKFMVYLQKENIIDESGMPKERFSAEFPKEGPSILRIQQVVRGDSAAYFCASSSGQGVTEAFFGQGTRLTVV.

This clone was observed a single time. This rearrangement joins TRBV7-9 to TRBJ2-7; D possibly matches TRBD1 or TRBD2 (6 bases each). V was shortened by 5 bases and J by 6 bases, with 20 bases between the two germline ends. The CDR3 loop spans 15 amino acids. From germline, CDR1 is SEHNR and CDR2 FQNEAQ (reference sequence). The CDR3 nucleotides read TGTGCCAGCAGCCCGGGGTGGGGGGCCAGCGGCGAGCAGTACTTC. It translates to CASSPGWGASGEQYF.

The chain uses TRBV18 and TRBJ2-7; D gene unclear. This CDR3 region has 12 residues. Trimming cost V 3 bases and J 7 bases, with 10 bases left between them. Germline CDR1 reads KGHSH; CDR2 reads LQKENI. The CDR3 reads CASSPSRPEQYF. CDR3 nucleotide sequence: TGTGCCAGCTCACCCAGTAGGCCTGAGCAGTACTTC.

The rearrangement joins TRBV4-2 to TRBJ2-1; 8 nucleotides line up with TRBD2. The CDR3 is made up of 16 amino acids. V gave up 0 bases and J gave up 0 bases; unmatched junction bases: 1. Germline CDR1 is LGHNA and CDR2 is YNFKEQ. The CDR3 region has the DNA TGTGCCAGCAGCCAAGACGGACTAGCCTCCTACAATGAGCAGTTCTTC. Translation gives CASSQDGLASYNEQFF.